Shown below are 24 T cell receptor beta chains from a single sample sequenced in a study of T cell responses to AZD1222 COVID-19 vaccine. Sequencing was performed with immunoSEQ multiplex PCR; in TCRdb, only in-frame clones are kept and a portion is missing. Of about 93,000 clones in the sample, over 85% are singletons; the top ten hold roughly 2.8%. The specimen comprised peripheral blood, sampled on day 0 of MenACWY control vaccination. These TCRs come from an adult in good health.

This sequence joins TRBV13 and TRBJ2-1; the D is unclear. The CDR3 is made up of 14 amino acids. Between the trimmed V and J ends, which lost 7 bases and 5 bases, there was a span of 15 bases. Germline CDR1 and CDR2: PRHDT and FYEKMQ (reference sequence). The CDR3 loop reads CASTPLRINNEQFF. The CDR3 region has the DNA TGTGCCAGCACCCCCTTGAGGATCAACAATGAGCAGTTCTTC.

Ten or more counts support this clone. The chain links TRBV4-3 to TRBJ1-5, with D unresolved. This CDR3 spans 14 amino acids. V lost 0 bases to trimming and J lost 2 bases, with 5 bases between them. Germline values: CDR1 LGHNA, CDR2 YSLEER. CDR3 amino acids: CASSQDLRNQPQHF. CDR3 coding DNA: TGCGCCAGCAGCCAAGATCTACGCAATCAGCCCCAGCATTTT.

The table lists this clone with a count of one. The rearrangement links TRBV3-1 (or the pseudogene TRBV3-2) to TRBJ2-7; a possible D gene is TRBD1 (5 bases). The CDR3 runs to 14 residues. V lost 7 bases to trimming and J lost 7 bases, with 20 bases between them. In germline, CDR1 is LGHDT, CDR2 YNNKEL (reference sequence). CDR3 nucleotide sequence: TGTGCCAGCAAGCAGGGTGGGGAAAACGGGGAGCAGTACTTC. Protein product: CASKQGGENGEQYF.

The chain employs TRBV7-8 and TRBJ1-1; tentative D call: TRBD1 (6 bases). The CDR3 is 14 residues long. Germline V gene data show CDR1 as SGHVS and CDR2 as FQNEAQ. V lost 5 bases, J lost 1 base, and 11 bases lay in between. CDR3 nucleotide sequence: TGTGCCAGCAGCAGCGGGACACAGAACACTGAAGCTTTCTTT. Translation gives CASSSGTQNTEAFF.

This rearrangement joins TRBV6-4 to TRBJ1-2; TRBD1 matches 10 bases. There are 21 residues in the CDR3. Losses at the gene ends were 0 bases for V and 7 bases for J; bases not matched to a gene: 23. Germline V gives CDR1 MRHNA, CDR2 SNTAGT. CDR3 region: CASSDSTFRRQGAYMSCGYTF. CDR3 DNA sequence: TGTGCCAGCAGTGACTCTACATTTCGGAGACAGGGGGCCTATATGAGTTGTGGCTACACCTTC.

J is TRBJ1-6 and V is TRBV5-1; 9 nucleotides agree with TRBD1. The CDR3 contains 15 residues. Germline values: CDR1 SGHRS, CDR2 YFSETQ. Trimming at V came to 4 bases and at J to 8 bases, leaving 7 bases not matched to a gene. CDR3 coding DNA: TGCGCCAGCAGCCACCCGGACAGGGGTGATTCACCCCTCCACTTT. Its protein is CASSHPDRGDSPLHF.

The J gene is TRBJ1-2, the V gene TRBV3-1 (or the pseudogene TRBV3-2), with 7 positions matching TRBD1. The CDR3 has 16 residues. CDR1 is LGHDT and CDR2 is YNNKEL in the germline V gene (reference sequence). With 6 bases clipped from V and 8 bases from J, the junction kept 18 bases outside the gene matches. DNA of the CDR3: TGTGCCAGCAGGGGCCCCGGGACAGACAATCTATGGGGCTACACCTTC. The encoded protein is CASRGPGTDNLWGYTF.

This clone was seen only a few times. CDR3: CASSLTPTGEKLFF. The CDR3, as DNA: TGCGCCAGCAGCTTAACACCCACCGGGGAAAAACTGTTTTTT. The chain is built from TRBV5-1 and TRBJ1-4; D uncertain. The germline CDR1 and CDR2 sequences are SGHRS and YFSETQ. Trimming cost V 2 bases and J 8 bases, with 13 bases left between them. The CDR3 runs to 14 residues.

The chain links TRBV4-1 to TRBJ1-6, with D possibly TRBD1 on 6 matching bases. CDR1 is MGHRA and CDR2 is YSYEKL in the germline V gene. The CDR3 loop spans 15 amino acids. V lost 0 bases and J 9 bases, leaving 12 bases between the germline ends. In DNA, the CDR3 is TGCGCCAGCAGCCAAGATCGGACAGTCCTTTCACCCCTCCACTTT. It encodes CASSQDRTVLSPLHF.

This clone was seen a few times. CDR3: CASSQLEFGPLHF. DNA of the CDR3: TGTGCCAGCAGCCAACTGGAATTTGGGCCCCTCCACTTT. V usage is TRBV14 and J usage is TRBJ1-6; unclear D gene. V lost 2 bases, J lost 13 bases, and 12 bases lay in between. Germline V gene lookup returns CDR1 SGHDN and CDR2 FVKESK. This CDR3 comprises 13 residues. The variable domain in full, completed from reference TRBV14 and TRBJ1-6, reads EAGVTQFPSHSVIEKGQTVTLRCDPISGHDNLYWYRRVMGKEIKFLLHFVKESKQDESGMPNNRFLAERTGGTYSTLKVQPAELEDSGVYFCASSQLEFGPLHFGNGTRLTVT.

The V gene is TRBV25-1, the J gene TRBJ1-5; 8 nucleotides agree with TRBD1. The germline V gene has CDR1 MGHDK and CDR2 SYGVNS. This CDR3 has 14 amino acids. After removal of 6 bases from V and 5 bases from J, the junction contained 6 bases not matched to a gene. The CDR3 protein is CASSQTGVYQPQHF. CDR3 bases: TGTGCCAGCAGCCAGACAGGGGTGTATCAGCCCCAGCATTTT.

The CDR3 loop reads CASSLSGGANEQFF. As DNA, the CDR3 is TGTGCCAGCAGCCTCAGCGGGGGGGCCAATGAGCAGTTCTTC. The chain joins TRBV5-4 to TRBJ2-1, with 10 bases that match TRBD2. The V gene's germline CDR1 is SGHNT and CDR2 YYREEE (reference sequence). The CDR3 totals 14 residues. Germline trimming cut 4 bases from V and 6 bases from J; bases unmatched to any gene: 4.

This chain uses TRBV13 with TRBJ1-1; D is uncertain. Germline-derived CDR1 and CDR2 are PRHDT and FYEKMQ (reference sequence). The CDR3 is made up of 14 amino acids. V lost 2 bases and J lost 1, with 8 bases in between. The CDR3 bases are TGTGCCAGCAGCTTACAGGTTGGGAACACTGAAGCTTTCTTT. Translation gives CASSLQVGNTEAFF.

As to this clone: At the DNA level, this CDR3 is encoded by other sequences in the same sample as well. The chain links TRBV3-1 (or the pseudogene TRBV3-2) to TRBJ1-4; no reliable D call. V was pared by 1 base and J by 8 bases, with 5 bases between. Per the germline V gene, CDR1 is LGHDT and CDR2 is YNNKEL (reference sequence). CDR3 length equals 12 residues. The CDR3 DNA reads TGTGCCAGCAGCCAAGGGAGAGAAAAACTGTTTTTT. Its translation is CASSQGREKLFF.

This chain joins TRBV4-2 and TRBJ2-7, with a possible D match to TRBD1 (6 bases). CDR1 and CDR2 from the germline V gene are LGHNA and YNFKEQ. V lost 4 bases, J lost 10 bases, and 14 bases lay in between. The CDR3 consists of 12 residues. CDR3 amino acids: CASSRAQGHQYF. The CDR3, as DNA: TGTGCCAGCAGCCGTGCACAGGGCCACCAGTACTTC.

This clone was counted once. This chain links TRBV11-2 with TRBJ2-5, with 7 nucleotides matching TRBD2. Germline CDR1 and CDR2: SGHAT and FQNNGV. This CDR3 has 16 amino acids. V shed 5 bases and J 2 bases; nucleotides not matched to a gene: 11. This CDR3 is CASSTKERGSQETQYF. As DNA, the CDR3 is TGTGCCAGCAGCACCAAGGAGCGGGGTTCACAAGAGACCCAGTACTTC.

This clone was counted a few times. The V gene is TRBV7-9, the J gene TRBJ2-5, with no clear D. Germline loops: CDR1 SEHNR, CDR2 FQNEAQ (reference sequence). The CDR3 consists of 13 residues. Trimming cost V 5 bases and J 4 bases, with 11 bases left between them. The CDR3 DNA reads TGTGCCAGCAGCCCTGGACCGGGAGAGACCCAGTACTTC. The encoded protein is CASSPGPGETQYF.

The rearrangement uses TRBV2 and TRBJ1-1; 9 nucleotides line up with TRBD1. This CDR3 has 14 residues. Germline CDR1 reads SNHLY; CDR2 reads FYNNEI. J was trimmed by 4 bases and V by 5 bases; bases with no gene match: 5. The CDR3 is CASSQLTGGTEAFF. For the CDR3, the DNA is TGTGCCAGCAGTCAACTGACAGGGGGCACTGAAGCTTTCTTT.

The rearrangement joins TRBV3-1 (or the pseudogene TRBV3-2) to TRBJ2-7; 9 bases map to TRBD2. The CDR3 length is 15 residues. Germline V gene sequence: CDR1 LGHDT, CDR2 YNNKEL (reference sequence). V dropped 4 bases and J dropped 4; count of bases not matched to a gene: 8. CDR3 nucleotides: TGTGCCAGCAGCCCGGCTCCGGGACTAGCTTACGAGCAGTACTTC. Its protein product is CASSPAPGLAYEQYF.

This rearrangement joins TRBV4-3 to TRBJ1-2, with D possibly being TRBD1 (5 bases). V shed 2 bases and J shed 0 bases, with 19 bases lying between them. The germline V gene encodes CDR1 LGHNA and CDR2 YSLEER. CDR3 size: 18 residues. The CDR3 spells CASSQIIDSGVPNYGYTF. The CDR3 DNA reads TGCGCCAGCAGCCAAATCATCGACAGCGGCGTCCCTAACTATGGCTACACCTTC.

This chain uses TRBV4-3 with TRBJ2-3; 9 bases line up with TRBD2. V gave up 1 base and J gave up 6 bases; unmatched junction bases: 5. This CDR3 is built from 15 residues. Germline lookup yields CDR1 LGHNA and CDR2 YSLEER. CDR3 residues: CASSQARGGFDTQYF. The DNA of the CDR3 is TGCGCCAGCAGCCAAGCGCGGGGGGGTTTCGATACGCAGTATTTT.

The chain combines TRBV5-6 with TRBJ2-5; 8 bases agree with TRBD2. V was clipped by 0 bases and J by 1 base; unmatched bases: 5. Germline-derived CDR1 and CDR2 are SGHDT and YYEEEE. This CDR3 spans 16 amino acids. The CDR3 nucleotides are TGTGCCAGCAGCTTGGTTACTAGCGGCTTCCAAGAGACCCAGTACTTC. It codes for CASSLVTSGFQETQYF.

This CDR3 reads CAWRQGYGYTF. The CDR3 coding sequence is TGTGCCTGGAGACAGGGATATGGCTACACCTTC. The chain recombines TRBV30 with TRBJ1-2, with TRBD1 as a possible D gene (6 bases). There are 11 residues in the CDR3. CDR1 is GTSNPN, CDR2 SVGIG, per germline (reference sequence). Trimming took off 3 bases at V and 5 bases at J, with 7 bases between the two ends.

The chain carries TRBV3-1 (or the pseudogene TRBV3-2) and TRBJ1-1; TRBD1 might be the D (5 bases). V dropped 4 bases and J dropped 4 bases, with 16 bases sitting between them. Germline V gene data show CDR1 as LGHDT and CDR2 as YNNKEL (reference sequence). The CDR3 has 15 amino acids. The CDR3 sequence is CASSPGRTGGTEAFF. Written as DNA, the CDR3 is TGTGCCAGCAGCCCCGGACGGACGGGGGGCACTGAAGCTTTCTTT.